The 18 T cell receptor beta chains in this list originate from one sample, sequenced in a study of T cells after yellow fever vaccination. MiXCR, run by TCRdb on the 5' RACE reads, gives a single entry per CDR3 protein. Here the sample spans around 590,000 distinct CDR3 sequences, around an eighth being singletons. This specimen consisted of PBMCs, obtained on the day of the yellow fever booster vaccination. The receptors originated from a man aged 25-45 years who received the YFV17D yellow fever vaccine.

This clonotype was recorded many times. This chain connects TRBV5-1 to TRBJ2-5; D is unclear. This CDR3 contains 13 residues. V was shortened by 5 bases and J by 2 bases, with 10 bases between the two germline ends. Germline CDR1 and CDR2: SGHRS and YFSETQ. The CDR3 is CASSDPGQETQYF. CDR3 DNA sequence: TGCGCCAGCAGTGATCCAGGACAAGAGACCCAGTACTTC. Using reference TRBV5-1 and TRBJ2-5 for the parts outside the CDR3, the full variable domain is KAGVTQTPRYLIKTRGQQVTLSCSPISGHRSVSWYQQTPGQGLQFLFEYFSETQRNKGNFPGRFSGRQFSNSRSEMNVSTLELGDSALYLCASSDPGQETQYFGPGTRLLVL.

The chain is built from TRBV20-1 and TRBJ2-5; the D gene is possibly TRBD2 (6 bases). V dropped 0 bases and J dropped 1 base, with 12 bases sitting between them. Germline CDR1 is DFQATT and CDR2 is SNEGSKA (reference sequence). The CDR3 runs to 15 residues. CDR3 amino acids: CSARDLRAGQETQYF. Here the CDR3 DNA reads TGCAGTGCTAGAGATCTGAGAGCGGGCCAAGAGACCCAGTACTTC.

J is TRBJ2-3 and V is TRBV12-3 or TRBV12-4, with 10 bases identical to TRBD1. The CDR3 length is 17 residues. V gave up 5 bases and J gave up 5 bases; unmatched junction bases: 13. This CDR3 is CASSPPAGTGDLDTQYF. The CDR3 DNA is TGTGCCAGCAGTCCACCCGCCGGGACAGGGGACCTAGATACGCAGTATTTT.

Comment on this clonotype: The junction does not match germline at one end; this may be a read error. The CDR3 DNA sequence: TGCTGTGCTAGAGATGGGAGGGGGGGGGTTTACGAGCAGTACTTC. Translating it yields CCARDGRGGVYEQYF. V gene TRBV20-1 combines with J gene TRBJ2-7; D might be TRBD2 (7 bases). The germline CDR1 and CDR2 sequences are DFQATT and SNEGSKA (reference sequence). The CDR3 runs 15 residues.

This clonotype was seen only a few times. The CDR3, as DNA: TGTGCCAGCAGCTTAGCCTATCTAGCGGGAGTCGGCACAGATACGCAGTATTTT. It encodes CASSLAYLAGVGTDTQYF. The V gene is TRBV7-2, the J gene TRBJ2-3; 10 bases align to TRBD2. This CDR3 is 18 amino acids long. Per the germline V gene, CDR1 is SGHTA and CDR2 is FQGNSA. V shed 0 bases, J shed 1 base, and the junction held 7 bases outside the gene matches.

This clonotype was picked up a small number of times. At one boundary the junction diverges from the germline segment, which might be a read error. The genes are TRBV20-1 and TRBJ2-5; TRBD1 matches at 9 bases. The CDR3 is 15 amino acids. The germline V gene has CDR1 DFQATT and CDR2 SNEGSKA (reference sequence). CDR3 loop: CCARDLTGTGETQYF. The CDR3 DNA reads TGCTGTGCTAGAGATCTCACCGGGACAGGGGAGACCCAGTACTTC.

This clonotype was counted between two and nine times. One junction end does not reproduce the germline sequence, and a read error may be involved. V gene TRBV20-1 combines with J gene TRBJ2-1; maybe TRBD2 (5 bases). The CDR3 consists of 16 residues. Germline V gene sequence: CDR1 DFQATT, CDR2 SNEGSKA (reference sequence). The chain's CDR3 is CCARVASRSSYNEQFF. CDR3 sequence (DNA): TGCTGTGCTAGAGTCGCTAGCAGGAGCTCCTACAATGAGCAGTTCTTC.

The CDR3 region has the DNA TGTGCCAGCTCACCCTCGGAACAGCGGGGAAGGACCCAGCATTTT. Its protein is CASSPSEQRGRTQHF. The rearrangement links TRBV18 to TRBJ1-5; D uncertain. The V end lost 3 bases, the J end lost 11 bases, and 20 bases lay between the germline ends. The CDR3 runs to 15 residues. Germline V gene lookup returns CDR1 KGHSH and CDR2 LQKENI.

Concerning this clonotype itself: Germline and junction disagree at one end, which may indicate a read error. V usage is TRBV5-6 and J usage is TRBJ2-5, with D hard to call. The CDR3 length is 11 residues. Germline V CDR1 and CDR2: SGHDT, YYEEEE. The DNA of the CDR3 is TGTGCCAGCAGCTTGGGACATGTCATCGACTTC. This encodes CASSLGHVIDF.

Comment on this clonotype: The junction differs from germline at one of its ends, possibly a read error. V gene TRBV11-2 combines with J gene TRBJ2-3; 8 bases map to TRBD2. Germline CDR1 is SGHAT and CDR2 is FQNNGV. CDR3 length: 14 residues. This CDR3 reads CASSFPETSGGSNF. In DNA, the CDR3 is TGTGCCAGCAGCTTCCCCGAAACTAGCGGAGGCTCGAATTTT.

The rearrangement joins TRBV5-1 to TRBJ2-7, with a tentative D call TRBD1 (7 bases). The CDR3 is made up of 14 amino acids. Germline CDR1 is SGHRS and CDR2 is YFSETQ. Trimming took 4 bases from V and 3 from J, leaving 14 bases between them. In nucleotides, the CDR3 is TGCGCCAGCAGCCTTGGACAGGAGGGCTACGAGCAGTACTTC. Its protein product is CASSLGQEGYEQYF.

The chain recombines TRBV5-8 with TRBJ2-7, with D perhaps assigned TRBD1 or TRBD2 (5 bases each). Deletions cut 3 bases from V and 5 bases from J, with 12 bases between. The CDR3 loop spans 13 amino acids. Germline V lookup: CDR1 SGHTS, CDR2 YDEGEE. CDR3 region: CASSWTLGDEQYF. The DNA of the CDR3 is TGTGCCAGCAGCTGGACCTTGGGGGACGAGCAGTACTTC.

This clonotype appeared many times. The CDR3 region is CASSLVGLSTDTQYF. The CDR3 bases are TGTGCCAGCAGCTTAGTGGGACTCAGCACAGATACGCAGTATTTT. This chain uses TRBV7-2 with TRBJ2-3, with TRBD2 as a possible D gene (6 bases). Trimming took off 1 base at V and 0 bases at J, with 8 bases between the two ends. This CDR3 has 15 amino acids. CDR1 is SGHTA and CDR2 is FQGNSA in the germline V gene.

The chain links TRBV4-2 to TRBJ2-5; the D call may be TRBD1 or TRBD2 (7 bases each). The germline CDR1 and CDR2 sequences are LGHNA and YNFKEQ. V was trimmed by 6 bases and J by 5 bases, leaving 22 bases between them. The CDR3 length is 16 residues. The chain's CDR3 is CASSRSLGGGEETQYF. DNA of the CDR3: TGTGCCAGCAGTCGGTCTTTGGGAGGGGGCGAGGAGACCCAGTACTTC.

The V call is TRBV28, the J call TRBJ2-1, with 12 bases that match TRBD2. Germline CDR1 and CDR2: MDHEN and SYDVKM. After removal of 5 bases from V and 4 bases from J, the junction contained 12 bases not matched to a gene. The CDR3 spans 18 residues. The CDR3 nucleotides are TGTGCCAGCAGTGGGGGGACTAGCGGGCTCCTCCCTTACAATGAGCAGTTCTTC. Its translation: CASSGGTSGLLPYNEQFF.

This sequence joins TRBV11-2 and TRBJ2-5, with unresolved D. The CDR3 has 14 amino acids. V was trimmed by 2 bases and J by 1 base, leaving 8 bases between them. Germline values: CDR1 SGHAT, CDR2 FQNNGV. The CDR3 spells CASSLRWGQETQYF. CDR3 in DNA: TGTGCCAGCAGCTTACGTTGGGGCCAAGAGACCCAGTACTTC.

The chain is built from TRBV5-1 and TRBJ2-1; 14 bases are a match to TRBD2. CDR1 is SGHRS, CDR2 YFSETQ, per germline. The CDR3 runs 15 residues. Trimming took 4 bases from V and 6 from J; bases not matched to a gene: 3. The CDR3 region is CASSHGTSGSNEQFF. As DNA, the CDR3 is TGCGCCAGCAGCCACGGGACTAGCGGGAGCAATGAGCAGTTCTTC. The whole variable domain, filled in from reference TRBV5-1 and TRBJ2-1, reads KAGVTQTPRYLIKTRGQQVTLSCSPISGHRSVSWYQQTPGQGLQFLFEYFSETQRNKGNFPGRFSGRQFSNSRSEMNVSTLELGDSALYLCASSHGTSGSNEQFFGPGTRLTVL.

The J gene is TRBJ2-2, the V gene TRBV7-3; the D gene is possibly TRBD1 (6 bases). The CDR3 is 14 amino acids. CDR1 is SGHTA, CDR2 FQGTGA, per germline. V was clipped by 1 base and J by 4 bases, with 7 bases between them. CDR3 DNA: TGTGCCAGCAGCTTAATAGGGGGCACCGGGGAGCTGTTTTTT. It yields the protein CASSLIGGTGELFF.